This is a list of T cell receptor beta chains from one sample in a study of T cell responses to AZD1222 COVID-19 vaccine. Sequencing used immunoSEQ multiplex PCR; TCRdb keeps in-frame clones, though not all of them. The table shows about 40,000 clones, with 88% occurring only once. Source: peripheral blood, taken 28 days after the second dose of the MenACWY control vaccine. The receptors here all came from an adult who received the MenACWY meningococcal vaccine as a control. CDR3s include the opening cysteine and the closing phenylalanine or tryptophan.

v_gene	CDR3aa
TRBV13	CASSLDREPITNEKLFF
TRBV19	CASTPLGTSLDEQFF
TRBV28	CASFSGYGYTF
TRBV18	CASSPGAETQYF
TRBV4-1	CASGALTETQYF
TRBV2	CASGMGGNTGELFF
TRBV19	CASSTDRDRFYGYTF
TRBV5-5	CASSLADSYNEQFF
TRBV10-1	CASSESHRRTEAFF
TRBV5-6	CASSLAYEQYF
TRBV7-9	CASSLGTVNTEAFF
TRBV28	CASSPWGLTDTQYF
TRBV9	CASSPEGFRPGANVLTF
TRBV15	CATSRAVGDTQYF
TRBV19	CASLNRGQQSSGTEAFF
TRBV28	CASSLGQVLTEAFF
TRBV9	CASSESGTPNTGELFF
TRBV11-2	CASSASNEQFF
TRBV6-5	CASSYPSSGGSEQYF
TRBV28	CASSVRDRGLYGYTF
TRBV6-5	CASRPLGGPNAEQYF
TRBV6-5	CASIGTPAKNIQYF
TRBV5-4	CASSSILAGLSTDTQYF
TRBV4-1	CASSQDLTSGRGSYEQYF
TRBV5-1	CASSLRVGTGSMNTEAFF
TRBV4-2	CASSRGEVDEQFF
TRBV27	CASSKSGNSPLHF
TRBV3-1/TRBV3-2	CASSVGTIFSGANVLTF
TRBV28	CASSPHHAGRDEQFF
TRBV5-6	CASSAGTGVRPQHF
TRBV18	CASSGDTGRGNTIYF
TRBV5-8	CASSPSGQPYNEQFF
TRBV15	CATSRDASSYEQYF
TRBV3-1/TRBV3-2	CASSPRTDSSPLHF
TRBV6-5	CASTPPGRRGAEAFF
TRBV29-1	CSVGTGDTQYF
TRBV2	CASTQRVTDTQYF
TRBV5-1	CASSSGASSYEQYF
TRBV2	CASGGGRDYGYTF
TRBV6-5	CASSIRGSPLHF
TRBV18	CASSRIGSSENTEAFF
TRBV5-4	CASSLGPGSTYTQYF
TRBV4-1	CASSQDENPDRVYGYTF
TRBV9	CASSDGGQVFYYGYTF
TRBV27	CASARHVDRYTGELFF
TRBV5-1	CASSLSGRSYEQYF
TRBV29-1	CSVAGDRGLPNEKLFF
TRBV7-9	CASSFGSGRNQPQHF
TRBV27	CASARAWDTQYF
TRBV9	CASSFNTGGNEQYF
TRBV9	CASSPQMVAASYEQYF
TRBV24-1	CATSDSLAGRGETQYF
TRBV19	CASTRGRLPGELFF
TRBV30	CAWSQDRGDQPQHF
TRBV7-9	CARSLGSGEQFF
TRBV7-8	CASSWRGSGNTIYF
TRBV7-2	CASSFPSAVEQYF
TRBV10-1	CASSAGGNEQFF